The TCR beta chain under discussion was sequenced for a study of identical twins. General observations from the study: Beta out-of-frame twin sharing showed a weaker excess. Zero-insertion results could be subject to partial confounding by invariant MAIT and iNKT cells. A lower insertion count was a feature of abundant cord blood beta clonotypes, with no such feature in memory repertoires.

At least ten counts were recorded for this clonotype. Its target is not known. CDR1 is MNHEY, CDR2 SVGAGI, per germline. J was trimmed by 2 bases and V by 2 bases; bases with no gene match: 6. This CDR3 is built from 17 residues. Template switching, a step in the protocol, added a universal primer site, and cDNA carried unique molecular identifiers. MiXCR, applied by TCRdb to the 5' RACE reads, yields one record per CDR3 protein. The sample has under 1 million distinct CDR3 sequences, approximately 13% seen once. In addition, the sample was reused for a study of yellow fever vaccine responses in identical twins.

The TCR was taken from a woman aged 18-30 years in good health. V usage is TRBV6-5 and J usage is TRBJ1-5; TRBD1 agrees at 10 bases. The sample taken for sequencing was PBMCs. Here the CDR3 reads CASSYDSGTGGNQPQHF. In DNA form, the CDR3 reads TGTGCCAGCAGTTACGATTCCGGGACAGGGGGCAATCAGCCCCAGCATTTT.